The 31 T cell receptor beta chains below all came from one sample that was sequenced in a study of T cell responses to AZD1222 COVID-19 vaccine. Method: immunoSEQ multiplex PCR; TCRdb's copy keeps in-frame clones and lacks some. The table shows approximately 160,000 clones, with about 91% occurring only once. This sample comprised peripheral blood, obtained on day 0 of MenACWY control vaccination. Every receptor here comes from an adult in good health.

The rearrangement joins TRBV30 to TRBJ2-3; D may be TRBD1 (7 bases). Trimming pared 5 bases from V and 5 bases from J, leaving 26 bases between. The CDR3 contains 17 residues. From germline, CDR1 is GTSNPN and CDR2 SVGIG (reference sequence). As DNA, the CDR3 is TGTGCCTGGGCCCGATTCGGGACAGCCGGGCGGGGAGATACGCAGTATTTT. Its protein product is CAWARFGTAGRGDTQYF.

This clone showed up just once. The chain links TRBV7-8 to TRBJ2-1; 9 bases are shared with TRBD2. Germline trimming cut 1 base from V and 5 bases from J; bases unmatched to any gene: 6. Germline loops: CDR1 SGHVS, CDR2 FQNEAQ. CDR3 length equals 16 residues. The DNA for the CDR3 is TGTGCCAGCAGCTTAGATCAAGCGGGGGGCCACAATGAGCAGTTCTTC. Protein product: CASSLDQAGGHNEQFF.

Comments on this clone: An end of the junction differs from the germline gene, which may be a read error. The genes are TRBV5-4 and TRBJ2-3; tentatively, D is TRBD1 or TRBD2 (6 bases each). This CDR3 has 15 amino acids. Germline V gene lookup returns CDR1 SGHNT and CDR2 YYREEE (reference sequence). The CDR3 DNA is TGTGCCAGCAGCTTGGACGGGGGCTCCACAGCTACGCAGTATTTT. Translating it yields CASSLDGGSTATQYF. Full variable domain (outside the CDR3, taken from reference TRBV5-4 and TRBJ2-3): ETGVTQSPTHLIKTRGQQVTLRCSSQSGHNTVSWYQQALGQGPQFIFQYYREEENGRGNFPPRFSGLQFPNYSSELNVNALELDDSALYLCASSLDGGSTATQYFGPGTRLTVL.

The genes are TRBV6-2 or TRBV6-3 and TRBJ2-3; 9 bases agree with TRBD2. The CDR3 covers 19 residues. The V and J ends lost 0 bases and 3 bases, in that order; junction bases with no gene match: 13. CDR1 and CDR2 (germline): MNHEY, SVGEGT. The CDR3 DNA follows: TGTGCCAGCAGTTACTCGATTGGGTCTAGCGGGGACAGAACAGATACGCAGTATTTT. Its protein is CASSYSIGSSGDRTDTQYF.

The chain recombines TRBV11-3 with TRBJ2-3, with D perhaps matching TRBD1 (6 bases). The CDR3 is made up of 12 amino acids. Trimming took 5 bases from V and 8 from J, leaving 11 bases between them. The germline gives CDR1 SGHNT, CDR2 YENEEA. CDR3 loop: CASSKEGGTQYF. CDR3 in DNA: TGTGCCAGCAGCAAAGAAGGGGGTACGCAGTATTTT.

The chain links TRBV5-1 to TRBJ2-7; D may be TRBD1 (5 bases). The CDR3 length is 15 residues. Looked up from germline, CDR1 is SGHRS and CDR2 is YFSETQ. V was shortened by 0 bases and J by 5 bases, with 15 bases between the two germline ends. Here the CDR3 DNA reads TGCGCCAGCAGCTTGGGCCAGGGCTGGGGAAACGAGCAGTACTTC. The encoded protein is CASSLGQGWGNEQYF.

The table lists this clone with a count of one. The rearrangement joins TRBV4-3 to TRBJ2-1, with 9 bases identical to TRBD2. CDR1 is LGHNA and CDR2 is YSLEER in the germline V gene. V dropped 0 bases and J dropped 12; count of bases not matched to a gene: 24. The CDR3 contains 20 residues. CDR3 loop: CASSQEPYLAGLGVGGRQFF. The DNA for the CDR3 is TGCGCCAGCAGCCAAGAGCCCTATCTAGCGGGGCTTGGGGTCGGGGGGCGGCAGTTCTTC.

The chain uses TRBV11-3 and TRBJ1-1; no reliable D call. The CDR3 sequence is 12 residues long. Trimming stripped 5 bases from V and 5 bases from J, with 9 bases between. Per germline, CDR1 SGHNT and CDR2 YENEEA. Here the CDR3 reads CASSPQDTEAFF. The CDR3, as DNA: TGTGCCAGCAGCCCTCAAGATACTGAAGCTTTCTTT.

This chain uses TRBV24-1 with TRBJ2-1; 10 bases line up with TRBD2. The V gene end was trimmed by 4 bases and the J gene end by 4 bases; junction bases not matched to a gene: 6. The CDR3 has 16 amino acids. Germline CDR1 KGHDR, CDR2 SFDVKD. The CDR3 here is CATSEKLAGSYNEQFF. CDR3 bases: TGTGCCACCAGTGAAAAACTAGCGGGGTCGTACAATGAGCAGTTCTTC.

The chain combines TRBV5-4 with TRBJ2-4; 7 nucleotides match TRBD1. Per the germline V gene, CDR1 is SGHNT and CDR2 is YYREEE (reference sequence). V was pared by 3 bases and J by 0 bases, with 6 bases of the junction left unmatched. This CDR3 comprises 16 residues. CDR3 sequence reads: CASSSGDSLAKNIQYF. Here the CDR3 DNA reads TGTGCCAGCAGCTCAGGGGACAGCCTAGCCAAAAACATTCAGTACTTC.

The chain combines TRBV6-2 or TRBV6-3 with TRBJ2-1; weak D call: TRBD1 (5 bases). The CDR3 covers 13 residues. Germline loops: CDR1 MNHEY, CDR2 SVGEGT. The V gene lost 4 bases and the J gene lost 3 bases, with 7 bases spanning the gap. The CDR3 DNA reads TGTGCCAGCAGTTTCGACAGCTACAATGAGCAGTTCTTC. Translated, it gives CASSFDSYNEQFF.

This clone showed up just a few times. The chain couples TRBV14 to TRBJ2-7; TRBD2 matches 14 bases. Trimming removed 4 bases from V and 6 bases from J; junction bases left unmatched: 8. Looked up from germline, CDR1 is SGHDN and CDR2 is FVKESK. This CDR3 has 16 residues. The chain's CDR3 is CASSPAGLAGGSEQYF. CDR3 in DNA: TGTGCCAGCAGCCCGGCCGGACTAGCGGGAGGATCCGAGCAGTACTTC.

The chain joins TRBV6-2 or TRBV6-3 to TRBJ1-1, with D tentatively TRBD1 (5 bases). Trimming cost V 4 bases and J 4 bases, with 13 bases left between them. Germline assignment: CDR1 MNHEY and CDR2 SVGEGT. There are 14 residues in the CDR3. DNA for the CDR3: TGTGCCAGCAGTTCCTCGGTGGGGGGCACTGAAGCTTTCTTT. Its protein is CASSSSVGGTEAFF.

The chain carries TRBV29-1 and TRBJ1-1; D possibly corresponds to TRBD1 (6 bases). The germline gives CDR1 SQVTM, CDR2 ANQGSEA. This CDR3 spans 13 amino acids. Trimming removed 4 bases from V and 1 base from J, with 10 bases in between. Here the CDR3 reads CSVVWGPNTEAFF. The DNA of the CDR3 is TGCAGCGTTGTATGGGGGCCGAACACTGAAGCTTTCTTT.

The chain's CDR3 is CASSPGAQAGTDTQYF. In DNA form, the CDR3 reads TGCGCCAGCAGTCCCGGGGCACAGGCGGGCACAGATACGCAGTATTTT. This chain connects TRBV5-1 to TRBJ2-3; D possibly matches TRBD1 or TRBD2 (5 bases each). V lost 5 bases and J lost 1, with 17 bases in between. This CDR3 region has 16 residues. The germline CDR1 and CDR2 sequences are SGHRS and YFSETQ.

This chain joins TRBV2 and TRBJ2-3; 8 bases line up with TRBD1. The CDR3 has 14 residues. Losses at the gene ends were 4 bases for V and 1 base for J; bases not matched to a gene: 1. The germline CDR1 and CDR2 sequences are SNHLY and FYNNEI. The DNA of the CDR3 is TGTGCCAGCAGTGCGACAGGGGGCACAGATACGCAGTATTTT. Translation: CASSATGGTDTQYF.

This sequence joins TRBV30 and TRBJ2-7, with D maybe TRBD1 (6 bases). The CDR3 is 14 amino acids. Germline V lookup: CDR1 GTSNPN, CDR2 SVGIG (reference sequence). V was pared by 3 bases and J by 3 bases, with 15 bases between. The CDR3 region is CAWSPDRNYYEQYF. DNA for the CDR3: TGTGCCTGGAGCCCGGACAGAAACTACTACGAGCAGTACTTC.

The chain carries TRBV11-2 and TRBJ2-2; D call uncertain. V was clipped by 1 base and J by 4 bases, with 7 bases between them. Germline V lookup: CDR1 SGHAT, CDR2 FQNNGV. This CDR3 spans 14 amino acids. CDR3 bases: TGTGCCAGCAGCTTAGGGGGAAGCACCGGGGAGCTGTTTTTT. It translates to CASSLGGSTGELFF.

The genes are TRBV18 and TRBJ2-2; D is perhaps TRBD1 or TRBD2 (5 bases each). With 3 bases removed from V and 5 bases from J, the gap between germline ends came to 22 bases. The CDR3 has 18 amino acids. Germline V gene data show CDR1 as KGHSH and CDR2 as LQKENI. CDR3 loop: CASSPRGIDVRKTGELFF. The DNA of the CDR3 is TGTGCCAGCTCACCCCGGGGCATCGACGTTCGGAAGACCGGGGAGCTGTTTTTT.

The chain uses TRBV2 and TRBJ2-6; D is perhaps TRBD1 or TRBD2 (6 bases each). The CDR3 spans 15 residues. Trimming removed 4 bases from V and 1 base from J, with 8 bases in between. CDR1 SNHLY and CDR2 FYNNEI come from the germline V gene. CDR3 amino acids: CASSGGTSGANVLTF. CDR3 DNA sequence: TGTGCCAGCAGTGGCGGGACATCTGGGGCCAACGTCCTGACTTTC. Together with reference TRBV2 and TRBJ2-6, the CDR3 gives the full variable domain: EPEVTQTPSHQVTQMGQEVILRCVPISNHLYFYWYRQILGQKVEFLVSFYNNEISEKSEIFDDQFSVERPDGSNFTLKIRSTKLEDSAMYFCASSGGTSGANVLTFGAGSRLTVL.

This rearrangement joins TRBV11-3 to TRBJ1-2, with 7 bases fitting TRBD1. From germline, CDR1 is SGHNT and CDR2 YENEEA. This CDR3 spans 14 amino acids. V shed 5 bases, J shed 4 bases, and the junction held 7 bases outside the gene matches. CDR3 protein: CASSPTGRVYGYTF. CDR3 DNA: TGTGCCAGCAGCCCGACAGGGCGGGTCTATGGCTACACCTTC.

This rearrangement joins TRBV21-1 to TRBJ2-4; the D call in the table, TRBD1, was not verified against the DNA. TRBV21-1 is a pseudogene. This CDR3 region has 18 residues. CDR3: CASSKDSVGQENLNIQYF. In nucleotides, the CDR3 is TGTGCCAGCAGCAAAGACTCAGTGGGGCAGGAGAATTTAAACATTCAGTACTTC.

This chain uses TRBV5-1 with TRBJ2-3; either TRBD1 or TRBD2 may supply D (6 bases each). The V end lost 4 bases, the J end lost 1 base, and 13 bases lay between the germline ends. There are 15 residues in the CDR3. Germline loops: CDR1 SGHRS, CDR2 YFSETQ. For the CDR3, the DNA is TGCGCCAGCAGCGGGGGGCGGTGGGGCACAGATACGCAGTATTTT. This gives the protein CASSGGRWGTDTQYF.

This chain links TRBV4-1 with TRBJ2-1; 10 nucleotides align to TRBD2. This CDR3 is built from 19 residues. In germline, CDR1 is MGHRA, CDR2 YSYEKL. The V segment lost 8 bases and the J segment 7 bases; nucleotides outside the gene matches: 23. CDR3 DNA: TGCGCCAGCGGACAACCGGGACTAGCGCGAGGAGCGGACCGGAATGAGCAGTTCTTC. Its protein product is CASGQPGLARGADRNEQFF.

This sequence joins TRBV5-8 and TRBJ1-3; D perhaps matches TRBD1 (6 bases). This CDR3 spans 16 amino acids. CDR1 is SGHTS and CDR2 is YDEGEE in the germline V gene. Trimming pared 3 bases from V and 0 bases from J, leaving 13 bases between. The CDR3: CASSYRQVHSGNTIYF. The CDR3 DNA reads TGTGCCAGCAGCTACCGACAGGTCCACTCTGGAAACACCATATATTTT.

V and J are TRBV10-3 and TRBJ2-1, with D uncertain. This CDR3 region has 10 residues. Trimming left V 0 bases short and J 13 bases short, with 4 bases between. Germline V gene data show CDR1 as ENHRY and CDR2 as SYGVKD. Here the CDR3 DNA reads TGTGCCATCAGTGAGTCACGACAGTTCTTC. Amino acids: CAISESRQFF.

This clone was detected a few times. The chain carries TRBV24-1 and TRBJ1-1, with TRBD1 matching over 8 bases. The CDR3 extends over 16 amino acids. The germline V gene encodes CDR1 KGHDR and CDR2 SFDVKD. Trimming removed 5 bases from V and 1 base from J; junction bases left unmatched: 8. CDR3 protein: CATSAGTGPGNTEAFF. In DNA form, the CDR3 reads TGTGCCACCAGTGCCGGGACAGGCCCCGGGAACACTGAAGCTTTCTTT.

J is TRBJ1-1 and V is TRBV10-3; D call uncertain. Trimming stripped 3 bases from V and 4 bases from J, with 9 bases between. This CDR3 region has 13 residues. Germline values: CDR1 ENHRY, CDR2 SYGVKD. The CDR3: CAISDLKGTEAFF. The CDR3 nucleotides read TGTGCCATCAGTGACCTCAAGGGCACTGAAGCTTTCTTT.

This rearrangement joins TRBV29-1 to TRBJ2-1; weak D call: TRBD2 (6 bases). Trimming cost V 5 bases and J 4 bases, with 9 bases left between them. Germline V gives CDR1 SQVTM, CDR2 ANQGSEA. CDR3 length: 12 amino acids. CDR3 nucleotides: TGCAGCGTTCTAGCGAGATACAATGAGCAGTTCTTC. Its translation is CSVLARYNEQFF.

The CDR3 loop reads CASSLGRGGHNQPQHF. CDR3 sequence (DNA): TGTGCCAGCAGCTTGGGACGCGGGGGACACAATCAGCCCCAGCATTTT. This sequence joins TRBV7-2 and TRBJ1-5, with D tentatively TRBD1 (6 bases). This CDR3 has 16 residues. Germline loops: CDR1 SGHTA, CDR2 FQGNSA. Between the trimmed V and J ends, which lost 3 bases and 3 bases, there was a span of 15 bases.

The CDR3: CASSLTLTGTISVFF. The CDR3 DNA sequence: TGCGCCAGCAGCTTGACTCTGACAGGGACGATCTCTGTTTTCTTT. The chain links TRBV5-1 to TRBJ1-1, with 7 bases lining up with TRBD1. V gave up 1 base and J gave up 13 bases; unmatched junction bases: 16. CDR1 and CDR2 (germline): SGHRS, YFSETQ. The CDR3 length is 15 residues.